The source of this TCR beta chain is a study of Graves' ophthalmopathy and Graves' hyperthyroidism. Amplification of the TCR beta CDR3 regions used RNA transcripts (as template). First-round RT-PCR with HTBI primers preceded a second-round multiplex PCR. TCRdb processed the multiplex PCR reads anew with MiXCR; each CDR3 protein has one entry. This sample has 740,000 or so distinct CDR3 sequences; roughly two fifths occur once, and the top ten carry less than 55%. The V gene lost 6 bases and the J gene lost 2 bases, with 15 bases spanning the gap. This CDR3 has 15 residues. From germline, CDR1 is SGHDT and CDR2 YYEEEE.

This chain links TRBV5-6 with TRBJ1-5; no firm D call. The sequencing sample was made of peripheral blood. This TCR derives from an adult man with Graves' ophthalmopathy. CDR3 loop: CASTRRGEGNQPQHF. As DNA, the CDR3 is TGTGCCAGCACTCGTCGGGGAGAGGGCAATCAGCCCCAGCATTTT.